These 8 T cell receptor beta chains originate from one sample sequenced in a study of T cells after posttransplantation cyclophosphamide. The repertoire was sequenced with immunoSEQ multiplex PCR; TCRdb's copy has only in-frame clones and lacks some. The sample is made up of about 5,400 clones, none counted only once. Cyclophosphamide on days +3 and +4 followed busulfan-fludarabine conditioning and a marrow graft. This specimen was PBMCs, taken around 390 days after allogeneic stem cell transplant with posttransplant cyclophosphamide. The receptors here all came from a male patient over 55 who received an allogeneic stem cell transplant from a related donor, was CMV-positive, and had acute GVHD only. Some T cells may be graft donor cells.

This clone came up many times. The chain joins TRBV13 to TRBJ1-4; 9 bases are a match to TRBD1. Germline trimming cut 4 bases from V and 0 bases from J; bases unmatched to any gene: 6. The CDR3 runs 17 residues. Germline V gene sequence: CDR1 PRHDT, CDR2 FYEKMQ (reference sequence). CDR3 bases: TGTGCCAGCAGCTCGGACAGGGGACCGGCAACTAATGAAAAACTGTTTTTT. Its translation is CASSSDRGPATNEKLFF.

This sequence joins TRBV27 and TRBJ2-2, with 7 bases lining up with TRBD2. Germline assignment: CDR1 MNHEY and CDR2 SMNVEV (reference sequence). CDR3 size: 13 residues. Germline trimming cut 4 bases from V and 7 bases from J; bases unmatched to any gene: 3. CDR3 loop: CASSYPGGGELFF. CDR3 nucleotide sequence: TGTGCCAGCAGTTACCCGGGGGGCGGGGAGCTGTTTTTT.

This clone was detected only a few times. The chain uses TRBV15 and TRBJ2-5; a weak D match, TRBD2 (7 bases). The J call is doubtful: the DNA matches TRBJ2-7 better. This CDR3 is built from 15 residues. Germline CDR1 reads LNHNV; CDR2 reads YYDKDF (reference sequence). The CDR3 here is CATSRDRGAAYEQYF. The CDR3 coding sequence is TGTGCCACCAGCAGAGATCGGGGGGCCGCCTACGAGCAGTACTTC.

This clone was observed at least ten times. The chain links TRBV11-2 to TRBJ1-6, with 8 nucleotides matching TRBD1. V trimming: 5 bases; J trimming: 8 bases; junction bases outside the gene matches: 8. Germline V gene data show CDR1 as SGHAT and CDR2 as FQNNGV. This CDR3 has 15 residues. The CDR3 sequence: CASSLSRQGYSPLHF. Written as DNA, the CDR3 is TGTGCCAGCAGCCTCTCTCGACAGGGGTATTCACCCCTCCACTTT.

This clone was detected ten times or more. V is TRBV19 and J is TRBJ2-2; D perhaps matches TRBD2 (5 bases). The CDR3 covers 17 residues. CDR1 and CDR2 from the germline V gene are LNHDA and SQIVND (reference sequence). The V end was cut by 7 bases, the J end by 0 bases, with 18 bases between. The CDR3, as DNA: TGTGCCAGTACTTTTAAGCGGTTGTCCGCGAACACCGGGGAGCTGTTTTTT. Protein product: CASTFKRLSANTGELFF.

This clone was detected many times. The chain recombines TRBV5-1 with TRBJ2-7, with 9 bases identical to TRBD2. The CDR3 totals 15 residues. Trimming removed 7 bases from V and 7 bases from J; junction bases left unmatched: 15. The V gene's germline CDR1 is SGHRS and CDR2 YFSETQ. The CDR3 DNA reads TGCGCCAGCTACAGTGCCCTAGCGGGGTCGGGAGAGCAGTACTTC. Residues: CASYSALAGSGEQYF.

This clone was seen repeatedly, ten times or more. This chain connects TRBV7-2 to TRBJ1-5, with D possibly being TRBD1 (5 bases). This CDR3 comprises 15 residues. Germline assignment: CDR1 SGHTA and CDR2 FQGNSA. V lost 1 base, J lost 0 bases, and 7 bases lay in between. The CDR3 here is CASSLGQGSNQPQHF. The CDR3 bases are TGTGCCAGCAGCTTAGGTCAGGGTAGCAATCAGCCCCAGCATTTT.

The sample holds many counts of this clone. This rearrangement joins TRBV27 to TRBJ2-1, with D possibly matching TRBD2 (5 bases). The V and J ends lost 6 bases and 1 base respectively, with 19 bases between them. The CDR3 has 17 amino acids. CDR1 and CDR2 (germline): MNHEY, SMNVEV (reference sequence). The CDR3 DNA is TGTGCCAGCAGAAATAAAATCAGACCGGGGTCCTACAATGAGCAGTTCTTC. Translation gives CASRNKIRPGSYNEQFF.